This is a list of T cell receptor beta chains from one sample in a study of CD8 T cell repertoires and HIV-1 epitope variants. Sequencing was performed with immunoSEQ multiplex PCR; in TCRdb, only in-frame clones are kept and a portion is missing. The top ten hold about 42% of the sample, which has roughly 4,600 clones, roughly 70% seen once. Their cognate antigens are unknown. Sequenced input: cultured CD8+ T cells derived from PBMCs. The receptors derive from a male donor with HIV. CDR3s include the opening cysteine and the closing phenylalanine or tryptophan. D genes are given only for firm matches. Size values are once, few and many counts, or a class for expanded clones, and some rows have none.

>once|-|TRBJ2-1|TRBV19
CASGRGLDEQFF
TGTGCCAGCGGCCGGGGGTTAGATGAGCAGTTCTTC
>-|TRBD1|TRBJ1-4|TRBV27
CASSLGTGGYAEKLFF
TGTGCCAGCAGTCTCGGGACAGGGGGCTACGCGGAAAAACTGTTTTTT
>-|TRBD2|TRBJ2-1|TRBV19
CASTMGAGGRNEQFF
TGTGCCAGTACAATGGGAGCGGGAGGGCGGAATGAGCAGTTCTTC
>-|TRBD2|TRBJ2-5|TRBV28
CVSHSLAGGLISTQYF
TGTGTCTCCCATAGCCTAGCGGGGGGCCTGATTTCGACCCAGTACTTC
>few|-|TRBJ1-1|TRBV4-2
CASSLGGNTEAFF
TGTGCCAGCAGCCTCGGGGGGAACACTGAAGCTTTCTTT
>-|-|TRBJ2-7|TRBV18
CASSPRDGYEQYF
TGTGCCAGCTCACCACGAGATGGCTACGAGCAGTACTTC
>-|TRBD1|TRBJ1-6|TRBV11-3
CASSYRGNSPLHF
TGTGCCAGCAGCTACAGGGGAAATTCACCCCTCCACTTT
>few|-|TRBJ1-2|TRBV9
CASSPADARPLYGYTF
TGTGCCAGCAGCCCCGCGGACGCCAGGCCACTCTATGGCTACACCTTC
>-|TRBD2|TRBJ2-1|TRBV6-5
CASSYSASGSGNEQFF
TGTGCCAGCAGTTACTCGGCTAGCGGGAGCGGCAATGAGCAGTTCTTC
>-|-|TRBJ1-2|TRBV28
CASRPDTEYGYTF
TGTGCCAGCAGACCGGACACCGAATATGGCTACACCTTC
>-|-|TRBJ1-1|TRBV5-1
CASSPGPGNTEAFF
TGCGCCAGCAGCCCAGGCCCGGGGAACACTGAAGCTTTCTTT
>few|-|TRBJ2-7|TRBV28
CASSSRLEIHEQYF
TGTGCCAGCAGTTCCCGCCTGGAGATCCACGAGCAGTACTTC
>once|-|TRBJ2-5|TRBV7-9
CASSAILAPQETQYF
TGTGCCAGCAGCGCGATCCTAGCGCCCCAAGAGACCCAGTACTTC
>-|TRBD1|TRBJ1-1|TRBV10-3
CAISPQGGNTEAFF
TGTGCCATCAGCCCTCAGGGGGGGAACACTGAAGCTTTCTTT
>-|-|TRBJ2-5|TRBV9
CASSAGTLREQYF
TGTGCCAGCAGCGCCGGGACACTCCGGGAGCAGTACTTC